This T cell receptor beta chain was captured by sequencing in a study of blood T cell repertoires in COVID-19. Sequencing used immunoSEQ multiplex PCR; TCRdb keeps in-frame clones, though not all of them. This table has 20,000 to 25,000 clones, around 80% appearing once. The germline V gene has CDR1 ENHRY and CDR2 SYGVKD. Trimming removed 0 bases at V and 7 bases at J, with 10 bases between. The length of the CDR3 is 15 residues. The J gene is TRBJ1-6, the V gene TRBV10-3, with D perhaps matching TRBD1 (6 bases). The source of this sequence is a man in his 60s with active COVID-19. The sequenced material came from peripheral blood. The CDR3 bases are TGTGCCATCAGTGAGTCGAGACAGGAGAATTCACCCCTCCACTTT. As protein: CAISESRQENSPLHF.